The sequence of this T cell receptor beta chain was determined in a study of cytomegalovirus exposure and HLA in healthy donors. Study context: A prior analysis found 117 million unique TCR beta sequences from approximately 190 million T cells.

The CDR3 sequence is 15 residues long. V lost 7 bases to trimming and J lost 8 bases, with 23 bases between them. Germline V gene data show CDR1 as SGHTA and CDR2 as FQGNSA. As concerns this clone: As yet, its antigen is unknown.

General study points: Published work reported that the classifier diagnosed cytomegalovirus status with high specificity and sensitivity.

The primer mix had 60 Vbeta and 13 Jbeta primers. The data were produced by immunoSEQ multiplex PCR, yet TCRdb's version contains in-frame clones alone and is incomplete. The sample lists around 100,000 clones; approximately 72% were seen once. The source is a middle-aged woman in good health and CMV-seronegative. This chain uses TRBV7-2 with TRBJ1-2; possibly TRBD1 for D (6 bases). Material: PBMCs. CDR3 loop: CASTGGGPTPSGYTF. Written as DNA, the CDR3 is TGTGCCAGCACGGGCGGGGGCCCGACCCCCTCGGGCTACACCTTC.